In this sample, the clone carrying this T cell receptor (beta chain) turned up once. This sample stems from a study of T cell clones after liver transplantation. About the study: Immunosuppression withdrawal was tried within 2 years after liver transplantation in this trial. As an antigen-independent comparator, third-party-reactive TCRbeta sequences came from pre-transplant mixed lymphocyte reactions. HCV positivity affected three of eight recipients; the rest lacked autoimmune or viral indications.

CDR3 length equals 13 residues. Germline-derived CDR1 and CDR2 are SGHTA and FQGTGA. V lost 5 bases and J lost 5, with 12 bases in between. Sequencing was performed with immunoSEQ multiplex PCR; in TCRdb, only in-frame clones are kept and a portion is missing. This table holds roughly 65,000 clones, 80% to 95% found once. The sequence came from a human patient who received a liver transplant. Some of these T cells may belong to the graft donor. V and J are TRBV7-3 and TRBJ2-5; either TRBD1 or TRBD2 may supply D (5 bases each). This material consisted of CD4+ T cells from blood, taken less than 27 months after liver transplant. For the CDR3, the DNA is TGTGCCAGCAGCACTCAGGGCGGGGAGACCCAGTACTTC. This codes for CASSTQGGETQYF.